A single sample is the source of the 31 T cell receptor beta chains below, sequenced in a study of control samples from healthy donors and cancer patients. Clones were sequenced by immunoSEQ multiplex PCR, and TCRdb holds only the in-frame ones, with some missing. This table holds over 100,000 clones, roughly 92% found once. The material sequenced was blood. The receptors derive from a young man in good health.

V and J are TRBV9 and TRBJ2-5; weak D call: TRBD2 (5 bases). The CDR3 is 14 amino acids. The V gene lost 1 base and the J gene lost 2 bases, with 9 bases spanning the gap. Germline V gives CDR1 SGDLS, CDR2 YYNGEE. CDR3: CASSVSAEQETQYF. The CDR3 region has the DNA TGTGCCAGCAGCGTATCAGCGGAGCAAGAGACCCAGTACTTC. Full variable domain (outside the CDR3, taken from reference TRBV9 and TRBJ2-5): DSGVTQTPKHLITATGQRVTLRCSPRSGDLSVYWYQQSLDQGLQFLIQYYNGEERAKGNILERFSAQQFPDLHSELNLSSLELGDSALYFCASSVSAEQETQYFGPGTRLLVL.

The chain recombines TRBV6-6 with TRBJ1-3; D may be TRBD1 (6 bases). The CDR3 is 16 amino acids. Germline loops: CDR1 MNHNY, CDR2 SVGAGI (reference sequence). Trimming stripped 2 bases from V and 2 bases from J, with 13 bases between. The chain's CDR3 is CASSYPTRDTGNTIYF. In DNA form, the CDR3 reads TGTGCCAGCAGTTACCCTACCAGGGACACTGGAAACACCATATATTTT.

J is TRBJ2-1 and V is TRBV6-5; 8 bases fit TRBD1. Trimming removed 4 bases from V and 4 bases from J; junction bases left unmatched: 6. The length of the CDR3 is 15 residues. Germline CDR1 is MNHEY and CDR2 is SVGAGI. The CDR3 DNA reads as TGTGCCAGCAGTTGGGGACAGGCCAAATACAATGAGCAGTTCTTC. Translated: CASSWGQAKYNEQFF.

The CDR3 coding sequence is TGTGCCAGCAGCCTCGGACGGACCGGGGAGCTGTTTTTT. Translating gives CASSLGRTGELFF. This chain joins TRBV6-2 or TRBV6-3 and TRBJ2-2; D gene ambiguous. This CDR3 spans 13 amino acids. Germline V CDR1 and CDR2: MNHEY, SVGEGT. Trimming took 6 bases from V and 5 from J, leaving 10 bases between them.

CDR3: CASSYHPVGGYTF. The CDR3 DNA sequence: TGTGCCAGCAGTTACCACCCGGTTGGTGGCTACACCTTC. The rearrangement uses TRBV6-5 and TRBJ1-2; no clear D. V lost 2 bases to trimming and J lost 7 bases, with 11 bases between them. The CDR3 length is 13 residues. The germline gives CDR1 MNHEY, CDR2 SVGAGI.

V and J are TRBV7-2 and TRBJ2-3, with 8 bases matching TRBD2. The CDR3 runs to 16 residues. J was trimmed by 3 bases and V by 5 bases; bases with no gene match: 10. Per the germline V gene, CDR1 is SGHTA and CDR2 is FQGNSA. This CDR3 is CASSPVRGGRTDTQYF. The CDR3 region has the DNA TGTGCCAGCAGCCCTGTCCGGGGGGGAAGAACAGATACGCAGTATTTT.

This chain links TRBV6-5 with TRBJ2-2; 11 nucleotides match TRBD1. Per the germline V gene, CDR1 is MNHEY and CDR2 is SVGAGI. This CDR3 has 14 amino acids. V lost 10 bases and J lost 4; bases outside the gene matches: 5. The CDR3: CATSGTGGTGELFF. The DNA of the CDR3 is TGTGCCACCTCCGGGACAGGGGGCACCGGGGAGCTGTTTTTT.

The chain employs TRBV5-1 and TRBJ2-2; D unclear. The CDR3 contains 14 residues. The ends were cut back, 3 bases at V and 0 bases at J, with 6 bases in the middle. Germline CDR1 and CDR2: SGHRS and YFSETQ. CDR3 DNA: TGCGCCAGCAGCTCCTTCCCGAACACCGGGGAGCTGTTTTTT. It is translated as CASSSFPNTGELFF.

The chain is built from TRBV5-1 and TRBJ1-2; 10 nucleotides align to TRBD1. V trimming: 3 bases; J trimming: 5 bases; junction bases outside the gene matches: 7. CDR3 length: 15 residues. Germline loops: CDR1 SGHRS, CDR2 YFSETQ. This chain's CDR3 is CASSSGTGVWYGYTF. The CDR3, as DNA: TGCGCCAGCAGCTCCGGGACAGGGGTCTGGTATGGCTACACCTTC.

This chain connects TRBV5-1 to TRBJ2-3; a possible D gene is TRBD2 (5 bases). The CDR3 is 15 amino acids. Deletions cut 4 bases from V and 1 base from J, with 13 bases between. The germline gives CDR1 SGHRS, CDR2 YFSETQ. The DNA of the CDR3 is TGCGCCAGCAGCCCCCGACTACTGCGCACAGATACGCAGTATTTT. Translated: CASSPRLLRTDTQYF.

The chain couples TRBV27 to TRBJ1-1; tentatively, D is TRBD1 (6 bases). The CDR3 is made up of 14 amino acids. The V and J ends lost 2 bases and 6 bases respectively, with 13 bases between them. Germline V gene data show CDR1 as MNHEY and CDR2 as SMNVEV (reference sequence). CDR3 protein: CASSLLSGVAEAFF. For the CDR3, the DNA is TGTGCCAGCAGTTTACTTTCAGGGGTGGCTGAAGCTTTCTTT.

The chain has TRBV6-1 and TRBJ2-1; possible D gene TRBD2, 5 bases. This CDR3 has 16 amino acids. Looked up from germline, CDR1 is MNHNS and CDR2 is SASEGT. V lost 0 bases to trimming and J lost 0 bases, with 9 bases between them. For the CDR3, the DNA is TGTGCCAGCAGTGAAGCTCGGGGTTTCTCCTACAATGAGCAGTTCTTC. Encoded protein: CASSEARGFSYNEQFF.

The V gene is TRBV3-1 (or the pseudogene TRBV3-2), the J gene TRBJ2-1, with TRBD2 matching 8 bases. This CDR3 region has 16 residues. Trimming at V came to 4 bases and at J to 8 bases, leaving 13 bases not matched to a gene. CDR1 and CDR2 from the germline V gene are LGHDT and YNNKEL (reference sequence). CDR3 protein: CASSPSQRGIVDEQFF. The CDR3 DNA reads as TGTGCCAGCAGCCCGTCTCAGCGGGGGATTGTGGATGAGCAGTTCTTC.

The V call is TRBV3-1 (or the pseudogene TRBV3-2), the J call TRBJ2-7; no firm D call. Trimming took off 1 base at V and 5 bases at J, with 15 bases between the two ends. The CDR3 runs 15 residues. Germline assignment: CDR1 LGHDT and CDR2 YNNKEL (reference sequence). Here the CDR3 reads CASSQGRRMSHEQYF. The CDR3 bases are TGTGCCAGCAGCCAAGGTAGGCGGATGTCCCACGAGCAGTACTTC.

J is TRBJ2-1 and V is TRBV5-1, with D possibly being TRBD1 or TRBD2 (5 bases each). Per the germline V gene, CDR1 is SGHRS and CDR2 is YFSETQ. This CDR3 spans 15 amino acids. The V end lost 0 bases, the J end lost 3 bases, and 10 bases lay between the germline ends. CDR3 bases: TGCGCCAGCAGCTTGGTCGGGGACGACTACAATGAGCAGTTCTTC. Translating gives CASSLVGDDYNEQFF. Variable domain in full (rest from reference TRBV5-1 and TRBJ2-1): KAGVTQTPRYLIKTRGQQVTLSCSPISGHRSVSWYQQTPGQGLQFLFEYFSETQRNKGNFPGRFSGRQFSNSRSEMNVSTLELGDSALYLCASSLVGDDYNEQFFGPGTRLTVL.

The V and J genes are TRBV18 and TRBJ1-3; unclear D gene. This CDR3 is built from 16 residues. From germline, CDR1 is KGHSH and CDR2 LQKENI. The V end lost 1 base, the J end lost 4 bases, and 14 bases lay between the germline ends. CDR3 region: CASSPLYSAQGNTIYF. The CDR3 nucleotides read TGTGCCAGCTCACCACTGTATTCTGCTCAGGGAAACACCATATATTTT.

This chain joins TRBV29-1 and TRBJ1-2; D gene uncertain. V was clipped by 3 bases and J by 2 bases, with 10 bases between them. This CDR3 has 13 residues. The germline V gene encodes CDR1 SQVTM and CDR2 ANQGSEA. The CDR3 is CSVELETNYGYTF. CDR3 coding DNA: TGCAGCGTTGAGTTGGAGACCAACTATGGCTACACCTTC.

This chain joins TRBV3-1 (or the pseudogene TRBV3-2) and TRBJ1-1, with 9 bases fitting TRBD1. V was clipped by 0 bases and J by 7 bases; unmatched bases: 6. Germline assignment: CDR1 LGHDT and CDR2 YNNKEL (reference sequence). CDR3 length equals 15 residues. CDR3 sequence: CASSQEGQGLNEAFF. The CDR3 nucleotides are TGTGCCAGCAGCCAAGAGGGACAGGGCCTAAATGAAGCTTTCTTT.

The CDR3 DNA sequence: TGCGCCAGCAGCCCCCGGGGGCTGGGGGACAGGGACTACGAGCAGTACTTC. Translated: CASSPRGLGDRDYEQYF. The genes are TRBV5-1 and TRBJ2-7; 9 bases align to TRBD1. CDR1 and CDR2 (germline): SGHRS, YFSETQ. This CDR3 has 17 residues. V lost 4 bases to trimming and J lost 3 bases; unmatched junction nucleotides: 14.

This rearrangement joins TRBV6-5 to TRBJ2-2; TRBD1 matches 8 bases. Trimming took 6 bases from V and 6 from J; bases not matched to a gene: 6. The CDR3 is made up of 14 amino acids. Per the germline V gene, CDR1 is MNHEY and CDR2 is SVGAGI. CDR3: CASSDQGAAGELFF. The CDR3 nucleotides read TGTGCCAGCAGCGACCAGGGGGCGGCCGGGGAGCTGTTTTTT.

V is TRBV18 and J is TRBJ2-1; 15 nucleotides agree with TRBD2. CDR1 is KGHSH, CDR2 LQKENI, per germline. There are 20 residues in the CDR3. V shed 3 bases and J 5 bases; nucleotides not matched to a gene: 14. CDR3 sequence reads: CASSPFPGQRTSGGDNEQFF. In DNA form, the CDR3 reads TGTGCCAGCTCACCGTTTCCGGGACAGAGGACTAGCGGGGGGGACAATGAGCAGTTCTTC.

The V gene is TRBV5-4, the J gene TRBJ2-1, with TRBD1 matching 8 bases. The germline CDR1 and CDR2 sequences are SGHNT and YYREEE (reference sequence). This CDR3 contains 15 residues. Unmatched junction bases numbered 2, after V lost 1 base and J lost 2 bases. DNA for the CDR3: TGTGCCAGCAGCTTGCCGGGACAGGCCTACAATGAGCAGTTCTTC. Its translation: CASSLPGQAYNEQFF.

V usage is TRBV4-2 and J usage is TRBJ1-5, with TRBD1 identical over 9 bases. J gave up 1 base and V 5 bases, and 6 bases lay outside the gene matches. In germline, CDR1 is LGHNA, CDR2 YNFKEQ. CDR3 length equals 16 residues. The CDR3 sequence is CASSTRTGASNQPQHF. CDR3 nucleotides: TGTGCCAGCAGCACCCGGACAGGGGCGAGCAATCAGCCCCAGCATTTT.

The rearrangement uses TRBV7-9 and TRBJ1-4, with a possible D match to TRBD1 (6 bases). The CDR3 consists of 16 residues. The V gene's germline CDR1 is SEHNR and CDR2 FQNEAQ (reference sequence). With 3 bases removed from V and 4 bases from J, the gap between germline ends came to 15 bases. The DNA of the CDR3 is TGTGCCAGCAGCTTCCTAAGACAGGCGATTAATGAAAAACTGTTTTTT. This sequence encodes CASSFLRQAINEKLFF.

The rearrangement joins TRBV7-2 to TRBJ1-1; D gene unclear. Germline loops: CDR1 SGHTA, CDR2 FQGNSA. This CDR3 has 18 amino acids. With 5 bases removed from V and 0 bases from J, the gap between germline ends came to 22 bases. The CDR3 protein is CASSHLGRNSLMNTEAFF. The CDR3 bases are TGTGCCAGCAGCCACCTAGGACGTAATTCCCTCATGAACACTGAAGCTTTCTTT.

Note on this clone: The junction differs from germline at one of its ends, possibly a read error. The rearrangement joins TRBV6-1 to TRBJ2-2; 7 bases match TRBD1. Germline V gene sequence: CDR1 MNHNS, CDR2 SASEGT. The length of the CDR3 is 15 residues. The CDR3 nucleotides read TGTGCCAGCAGCGAAGACAGGGTTAACACCGGGGAGCTGTTTTTT. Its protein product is CASSEDRVNTGELFF.

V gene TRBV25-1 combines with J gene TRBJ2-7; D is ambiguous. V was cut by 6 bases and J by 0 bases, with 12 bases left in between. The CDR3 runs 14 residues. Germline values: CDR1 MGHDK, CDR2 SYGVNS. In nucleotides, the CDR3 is TGTGCCAGCAGAAAGTCGGGCAGCTCCTACGAGCAGTACTTC. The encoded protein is CASRKSGSSYEQYF.

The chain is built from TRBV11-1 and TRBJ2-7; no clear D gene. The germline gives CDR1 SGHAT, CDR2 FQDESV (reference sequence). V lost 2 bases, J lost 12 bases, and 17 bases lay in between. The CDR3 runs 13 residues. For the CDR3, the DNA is TGTGCCAGCAGCTTAAGCCCCACCCACACGGGGTACTTC. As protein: CASSLSPTHTGYF.

This CDR3 is CAISGLGKSSTDTQYF. DNA of the CDR3: TGTGCCATCAGTGGTTTAGGAAAATCTAGCACAGATACGCAGTATTTT. The chain couples TRBV10-3 to TRBJ2-3; D not resolved. The V end was cut by 4 bases, the J end by 0 bases, with 14 bases between. Germline V gene data show CDR1 as ENHRY and CDR2 as SYGVKD. This CDR3 region has 16 residues.

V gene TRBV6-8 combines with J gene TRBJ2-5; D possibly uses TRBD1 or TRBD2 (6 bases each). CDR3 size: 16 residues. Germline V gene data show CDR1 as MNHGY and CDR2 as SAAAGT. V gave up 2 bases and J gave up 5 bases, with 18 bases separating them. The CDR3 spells CASSYPTGAPGETQYF. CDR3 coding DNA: TGTGCCAGCAGTTACCCAACGGGGGCCCCGGGGGAGACCCAGTACTTC.

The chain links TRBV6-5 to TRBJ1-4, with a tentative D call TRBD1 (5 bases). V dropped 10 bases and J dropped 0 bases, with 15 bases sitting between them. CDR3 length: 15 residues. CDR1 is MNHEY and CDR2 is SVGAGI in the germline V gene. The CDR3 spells CANQRGVATNEKLFF. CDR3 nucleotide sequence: TGTGCCAATCAGAGAGGGGTCGCAACTAATGAAAAACTGTTTTTT.